Described below is a single T cell receptor (beta chain) sequence and its context. The data were taken from a study of shared clonotypes between healthy human individuals. Here immunoSEQ multiplex PCR was the method, and the copy in TCRdb shows in-frame clones only, minus some. The sample comprises some 530,000 clones, more than 75% of which are singletons, and around 13% rests with the top ten. This CDR3 comprises 13 residues. Germline V lookup: CDR1 MGHRA, CDR2 YSYEKL. Unmatched junction bases numbered 3, after V lost 3 bases and J lost 5 bases. The sequencing input was PBMCs. The V gene is TRBV4-1, the J gene TRBJ2-7; 8 nucleotides align to TRBD1. This receptor was obtained from a woman in her thirties or forties in good health. Some clones in this sample may be carry-over from other donors' samples. The CDR3 region has the DNA TGCGCCAGCAGCCAGGACAGGGTCAACGAGCAGTACTTC. Translating gives CASSQDRVNEQYF.